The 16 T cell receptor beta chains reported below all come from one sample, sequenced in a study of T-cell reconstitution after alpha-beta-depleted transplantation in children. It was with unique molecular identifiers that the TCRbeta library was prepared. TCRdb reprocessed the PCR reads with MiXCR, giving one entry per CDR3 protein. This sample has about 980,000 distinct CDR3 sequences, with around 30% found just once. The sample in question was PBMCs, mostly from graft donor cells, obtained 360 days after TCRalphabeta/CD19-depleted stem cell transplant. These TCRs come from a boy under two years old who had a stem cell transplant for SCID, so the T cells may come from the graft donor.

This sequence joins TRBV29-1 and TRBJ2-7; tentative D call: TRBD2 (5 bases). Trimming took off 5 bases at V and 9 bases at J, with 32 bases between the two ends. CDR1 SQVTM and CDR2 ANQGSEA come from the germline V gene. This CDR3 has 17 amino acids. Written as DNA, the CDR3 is TGCAGCGTTCACATTACCTCCGGACTTGGAGGTCCCTCCGGGCAGTACTTC. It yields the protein CSVHITSGLGGPSGQYF.

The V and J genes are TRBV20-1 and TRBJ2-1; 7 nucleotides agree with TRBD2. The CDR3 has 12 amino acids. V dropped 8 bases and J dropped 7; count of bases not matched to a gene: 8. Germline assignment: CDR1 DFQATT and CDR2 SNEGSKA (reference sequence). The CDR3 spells CSSRLARNEQFF. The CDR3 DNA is TGCAGTTCCAGACTAGCTCGGAATGAGCAGTTCTTC.

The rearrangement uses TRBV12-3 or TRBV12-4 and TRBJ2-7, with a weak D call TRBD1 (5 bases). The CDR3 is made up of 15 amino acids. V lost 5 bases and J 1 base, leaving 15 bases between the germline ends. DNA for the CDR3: TGTGCCAGCAGTCCCCTCATCCGACAGTCCTACGAGCAGTACTTC. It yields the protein CASSPLIRQSYEQYF.

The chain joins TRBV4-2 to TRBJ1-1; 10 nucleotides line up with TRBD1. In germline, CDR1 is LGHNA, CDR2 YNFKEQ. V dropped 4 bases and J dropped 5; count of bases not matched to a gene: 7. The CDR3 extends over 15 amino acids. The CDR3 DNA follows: TGTGCCAGCAGCCCTTCCGGGACAGGGGAGACTGAAGCTTTCTTT. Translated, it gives CASSPSGTGETEAFF.

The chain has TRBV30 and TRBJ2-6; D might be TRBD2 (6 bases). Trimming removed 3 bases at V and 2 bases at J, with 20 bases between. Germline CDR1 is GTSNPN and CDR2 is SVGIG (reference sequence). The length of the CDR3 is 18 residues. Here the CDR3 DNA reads TGTGCCTGGAGCGGACCCCTCGGGAGCCAGACTGGGGCCAACGTCCTGACTTTC. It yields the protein CAWSGPLGSQTGANVLTF. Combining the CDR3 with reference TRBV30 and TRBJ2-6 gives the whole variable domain SQTIHQWPATLVQPVGSPLSLECTVEGTSNPNLYWYRQAAGRGLQLLFYSVGIGQISSEVPQNLSASRPQDRQFILSSKKLLLSDSGFYLCAWSGPLGSQTGANVLTFGAGSRLTVL.

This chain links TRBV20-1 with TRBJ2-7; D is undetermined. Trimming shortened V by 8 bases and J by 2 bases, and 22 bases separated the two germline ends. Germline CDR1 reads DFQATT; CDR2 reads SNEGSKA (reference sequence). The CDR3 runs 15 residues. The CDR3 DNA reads TGCAGTCCCACCCCCTGGAGAGCTCCTACCTACGAGCAGTACTTC. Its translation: CSPTPWRAPTYEQYF.

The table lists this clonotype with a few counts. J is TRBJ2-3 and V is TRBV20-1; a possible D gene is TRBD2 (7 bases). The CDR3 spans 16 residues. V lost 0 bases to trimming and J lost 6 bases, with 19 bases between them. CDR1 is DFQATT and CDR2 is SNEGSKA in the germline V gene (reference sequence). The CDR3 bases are TGCAGTGCTAGAGATCTGGGGGGGCTCTCACTGGATACGCAGTATTTT. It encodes CSARDLGGLSLDTQYF.

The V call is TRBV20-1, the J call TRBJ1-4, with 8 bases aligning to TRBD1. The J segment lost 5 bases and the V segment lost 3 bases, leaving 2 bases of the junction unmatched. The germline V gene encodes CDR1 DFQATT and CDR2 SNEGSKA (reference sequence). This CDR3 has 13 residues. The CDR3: CSARRQGNEKLFF. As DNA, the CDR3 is TGCAGTGCTAGGCGACAGGGGAATGAAAAACTGTTTTTT.

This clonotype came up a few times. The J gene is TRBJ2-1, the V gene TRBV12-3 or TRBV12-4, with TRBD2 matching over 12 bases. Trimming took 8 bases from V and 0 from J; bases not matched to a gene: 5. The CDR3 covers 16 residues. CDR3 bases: TGTGCCAGCGGGCTAGCGGGGGGGGCCTCCTACAATGAGCAGTTCTTC. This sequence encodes CASGLAGGASYNEQFF.

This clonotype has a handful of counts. CDR3 sequence reads: CASRQGSGRQETQYF. The CDR3 DNA reads TGCGCCAGCAGGCAGGGGAGCGGGAGGCAAGAGACCCAGTACTTC. V gene TRBV5-1 combines with J gene TRBJ2-5; 9 bases line up with TRBD2. With V trimmed by 5 bases and J by 2 bases, 7 bases remained unmatched. Germline lookup yields CDR1 SGHRS and CDR2 YFSETQ. CDR3 length: 15 amino acids.

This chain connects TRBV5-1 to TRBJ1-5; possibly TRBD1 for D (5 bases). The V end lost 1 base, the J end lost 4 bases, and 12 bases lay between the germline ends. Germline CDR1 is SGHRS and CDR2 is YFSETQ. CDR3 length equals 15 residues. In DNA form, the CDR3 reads TGCGCCAGCAGCTTGAGCGGGGCGAAAAATCAGCCCCAGCATTTT. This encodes CASSLSGAKNQPQHF.

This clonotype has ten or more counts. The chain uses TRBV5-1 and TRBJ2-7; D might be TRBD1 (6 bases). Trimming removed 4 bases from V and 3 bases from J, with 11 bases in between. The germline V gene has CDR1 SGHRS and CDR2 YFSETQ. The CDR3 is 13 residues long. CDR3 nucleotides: TGCGCCAGCAGCCCAAACAGGGTCTACGAGCAGTACTTC. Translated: CASSPNRVYEQYF. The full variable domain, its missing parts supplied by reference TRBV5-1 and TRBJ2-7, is KAGVTQTPRYLIKTRGQQVTLSCSPISGHRSVSWYQQTPGQGLQFLFEYFSETQRNKGNFPGRFSGRQFSNSRSEMNVSTLELGDSALYLCASSPNRVYEQYFGPGTRLTVT.

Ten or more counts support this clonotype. DNA of the CDR3: TGCAGTGCTAGAGCCAATGAGCAGTTCTTC. Its translation is CSARANEQFF. The rearrangement joins TRBV20-1 to TRBJ2-1; D is unresolved. Trimming shortened V by 1 base and J by 6 bases, and 1 base separated the two germline ends. CDR3 size: 10 residues. Per the germline V gene, CDR1 is DFQATT and CDR2 is SNEGSKA (reference sequence).

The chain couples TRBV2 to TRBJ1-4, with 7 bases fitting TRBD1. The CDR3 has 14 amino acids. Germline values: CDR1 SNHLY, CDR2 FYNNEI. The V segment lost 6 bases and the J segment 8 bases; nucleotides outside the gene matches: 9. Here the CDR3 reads CASRGDSIREKLFF. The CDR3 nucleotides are TGTGCCAGCAGGGGGGACAGTATACGGGAAAAACTGTTTTTT.

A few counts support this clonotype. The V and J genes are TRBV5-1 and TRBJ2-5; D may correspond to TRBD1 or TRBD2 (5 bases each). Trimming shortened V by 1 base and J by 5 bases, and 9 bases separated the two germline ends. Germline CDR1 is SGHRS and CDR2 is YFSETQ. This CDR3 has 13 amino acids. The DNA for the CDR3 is TGCGCCAGCAGCTTGCACGGGGCGGAGACCCAGTACTTC. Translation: CASSLHGAETQYF.

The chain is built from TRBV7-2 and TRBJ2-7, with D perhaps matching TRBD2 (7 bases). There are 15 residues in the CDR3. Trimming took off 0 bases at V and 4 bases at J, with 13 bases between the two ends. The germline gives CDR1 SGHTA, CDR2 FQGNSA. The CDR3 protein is CASSLAGGGIYEQYF. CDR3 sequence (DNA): TGTGCCAGCAGCTTAGCGGGAGGGGGGATATACGAGCAGTACTTC.